Listed below are T cell receptor beta chains from one sample, sequenced in a study of T cell repertoires in cytomegalovirus infection. A single record per CDR3 protein comes from TCRdb applying MiXCR to the reads. The profile covers around 740,000 distinct CDR3 sequences, with 35% to 45% appearing a single time and 2.8% taken by the ten largest. Sequenced input: PBMCs. These receptors were collected from a human donor in good health (CMV status not recorded). Some clones in this sample may be carry-over from other donors' samples. Each CDR3 is given with its conserved first and last residue. A D gene is named only where the DNA matches it firmly. Some rows mark clone size as missing; the rest say once, few, many or name a class of expanded clone.

D gene: NA
clone size: NA
V gene: TRBV12-3/TRBV12-4
J gene: TRBJ1-3
CDR3 DNA: TGTGCCAGCAGTTTAGTCGGCTTCTCTGGAAACACCATATATTTT
CDR3 protein: CASSLVGFSGNTIYF

D gene: NA
clone size: NA
V gene: TRBV19
J gene: TRBJ1-1
CDR3 DNA: TGTGCCAGTAGTATAGATCACATGAACACTGAAGCTTTCTTT
CDR3 protein: CASSIDHMNTEAFF

D gene: TRBD1
clone size: many
V gene: TRBV7-2
J gene: TRBJ2-7
CDR3 DNA: TGTGCCAGCAGCTACCGGGACAGGGACTACGAGCAGTACTTC
CDR3 protein: CASSYRDRDYEQYF

D gene: NA
clone size: NA
V gene: TRBV20-1
J gene: TRBJ1-1
CDR3 DNA: TGCAGTGCTAGAGATCCACTGAACACTGAAGCTTTCTTT
CDR3 protein: CSARDPLNTEAFF

D gene: NA
clone size: NA
V gene: TRBV5-6
J gene: TRBJ2-1
CDR3 DNA: TGTGCCAGCAGCCCCTGGGGGGCCAATGAGCAGTTCTTC
CDR3 protein: CASSPWGANEQFF

D gene: NA
clone size: few
V gene: TRBV28
J gene: TRBJ1-5
CDR3 DNA: TGTGCCAGCAGTTTACCCCAGCCGCCCCAGCATTTT
CDR3 protein: CASSLPQPPQHF

D gene: TRBD1
clone size: NA
V gene: TRBV29-1
J gene: TRBJ1-1
CDR3 DNA: TGCAGCGGGGGACAGCAGAACACTGAAGCTTTCTTT
CDR3 protein: CSGGQQNTEAFF

D gene: NA
clone size: few
V gene: TRBV28
J gene: TRBJ1-5
CDR3 DNA: TGTGCCAGCAGACCGGAGCCGGGGACTAGCAATCAGCCCCAGCATTTT
CDR3 protein: CASRPEPGTSNQPQHF

D gene: TRBD1
clone size: NA
V gene: TRBV27
J gene: TRBJ1-5
CDR3 DNA: TGTGCCAGCAGCCCGACAGACAGGGTTGGACTGCAGCCCCAGCAATTT
CDR3 protein: CASSPTDRVGLQPQQF

D gene: NA
clone size: NA
V gene: TRBV6-5
J gene: TRBJ1-1
CDR3 DNA: TGTGCCAGCAGTTACATGCCAACCCGAGACACTGAAGCTTTCTTT
CDR3 protein: CASSYMPTRDTEAFF

D gene: TRBD1
clone size: few
V gene: TRBV27
J gene: TRBJ1-3
CDR3 DNA: TGTGCCAGCAGTTGCCCAAAGGGACAGGTCGGGAGCTCTGGAAACACCATATATTTT
CDR3 protein: CASSCPKGQVGSSGNTIYF

D gene: NA
clone size: NA
V gene: TRBV19
J gene: TRBJ2-5
CDR3 DNA: TGTGCCAGTAGTATGAGGGTTAAGGCGGAGACCCAGTACTTC
CDR3 protein: CASSMRVKAETQYF

D gene: NA
clone size: NA
V gene: TRBV28
J gene: TRBJ2-3
CDR3 DNA: TGTGCCAGCAGTTTGTCCGAGGGTACGAAACTAGAAACAGATACGCAGTATTTT
CDR3 protein: CASSLSEGTKLETDTQYF

D gene: NA
clone size: NA
V gene: TRBV7-9
J gene: TRBJ1-6
CDR3 DNA: TGTGCCAGCAGCTTAGGGCGGCCGGGGTTAAATTCACCCCTCCACTTT
CDR3 protein: CASSLGRPGLNSPLHF

D gene: TRBD2
clone size: NA
V gene: TRBV6-1
J gene: TRBJ2-3
CDR3 DNA: TGTGCCAGCAGCGCAGGACTAGTGAGAGATACGCAGTATTTT
CDR3 protein: CASSAGLVRDTQYF

D gene: NA
clone size: NA
V gene: TRBV28
J gene: TRBJ2-1
CDR3 DNA: TGTGCCAGCAGTTTGGCCAGGGGGACTGGGGCCTACAATGAGCAGTTCTTC
CDR3 protein: CASSLARGTGAYNEQFF

D gene: NA
clone size: many
V gene: TRBV7-2
J gene: TRBJ2-7
CDR3 DNA: TGTGCCAGCAGCTTAACAAGTGTGGGACGGAGGGACTACGAGCAGTACTTC
CDR3 protein: CASSLTSVGRRDYEQYF

D gene: TRBD2
clone size: NA
V gene: TRBV6-2/TRBV6-3
J gene: TRBJ2-3
CDR3 DNA: TGTGCCAGCAGTTACGGGGTCGCCTTTGGGCGGGGGAAGCCAGATACGCAGTATTTT
CDR3 protein: CASSYGVAFGRGKPDTQYF

D gene: TRBD1
clone size: few
V gene: TRBV27
J gene: TRBJ1-1
CDR3 DNA: TGTGCCAGCAGCCCAGGGACAGGGGGACGAAGTACTGAAGCTTTCTTT
CDR3 protein: CASSPGTGGRSTEAFF

D gene: NA
clone size: NA
V gene: TRBV7-6
J gene: TRBJ2-2
CDR3 DNA: TGTGCCAGCAGCAAGGGGACCGGGGAGCTGTTTTTT
CDR3 protein: CASSKGTGELFF

D gene: TRBD2
clone size: NA
V gene: TRBV28
J gene: TRBJ2-7
CDR3 DNA: TGTGCCAGCAGTTTGCCGGGACTAGCGGGACGCGAGCAGTACTTC
CDR3 protein: CASSLPGLAGREQYF

D gene: TRBD1
clone size: once
V gene: TRBV5-4
J gene: TRBJ1-1
CDR3 DNA: TGTGCCAGCAGCCTACCGACAGGGTCTGCGTCTTTCTTT
CDR3 protein: CASSLPTGSASFF

D gene: NA
clone size: few
V gene: TRBV12-3/TRBV12-4
J gene: TRBJ1-5
CDR3 DNA: TGTGCCAGCAGCGTGACAGCATGGGATCAGCCCCAGCATTTT
CDR3 protein: CASSVTAWDQPQHF

D gene: TRBD1
clone size: NA
V gene: TRBV5-1
J gene: TRBJ2-1
CDR3 DNA: TGCGCCAGCAGCTTGGCGGGACAGCCTAACAATGAGCAGTTCTTC
CDR3 protein: CASSLAGQPNNEQFF

D gene: TRBD1
clone size: few
V gene: TRBV28
J gene: TRBJ2-1
CDR3 DNA: TGTGCCAGCAGTTTACTATTACAGGGGGCGTCATACAATGAGCAGTTCTTC
CDR3 protein: CASSLLLQGASYNEQFF

D gene: NA
clone size: few
V gene: TRBV20-1
J gene: TRBJ1-5
CDR3 DNA: TGCAGTGCTAGCGAAGGGGCCCAATATCAGCCCCAGCATTTT
CDR3 protein: CSASEGAQYQPQHF

D gene: NA
clone size: NA
V gene: TRBV6-5
J gene: TRBJ2-2
CDR3 DNA: TGTTCCAGCAGGCAACCGAACACCGGGGATCTTTTTTTT
CDR3 protein: CSSRQPNTGDLFF

D gene: NA
clone size: NA
V gene: TRBV7-2
J gene: TRBJ1-4
CDR3 DNA: TGTGCCAGAAGCTTAAATCAGGCTCGAAGGAGTAATGAAAAAATGTTTTTT
CDR3 protein: CARSLNQARRSNEKMFF

D gene: NA
clone size: many
V gene: TRBV7-2
J gene: TRBJ2-7
CDR3 DNA: TGTGCCAGCAGCTTAGTCCCGTACGAGCAGTACTTC
CDR3 protein: CASSLVPYEQYF

D gene: NA
clone size: NA
V gene: TRBV6-8
J gene: TRBJ2-1
CDR3 DNA: TGTGCCAGCAGTGAATGGACAGTCGATGAGCAGTTCTTC
CDR3 protein: CASSEWTVDEQFF

D gene: TRBD1
clone size: many
V gene: TRBV5-1
J gene: TRBJ2-5
CDR3 DNA: TGCGCCAGCAGCGGGGATGGGACAGCGGAAGAGACCCAGTACTTC
CDR3 protein: CASSGDGTAEETQYF

D gene: NA
clone size: few
V gene: TRBV7-8
J gene: TRBJ2-1
CDR3 DNA: TGTGCCAGCAGCACCCGGGATCAGAGATTCTTC
CDR3 protein: CASSTRDQRFF

D gene: NA
clone size: NA
V gene: TRBV10-3
J gene: TRBJ2-1
CDR3 DNA: TGTGCCATCAGTGCCCGACAGGGATCGGGAGGCAATGAGCAGCTCTTC
CDR3 protein: CAISARQGSGGNEQLF

D gene: TRBD1
clone size: NA
V gene: TRBV20-1
J gene: TRBJ1-1
CDR3 DNA: TGCAGTGCCCAAGGGGGCTGGGGGAACACTGAAGCTTTCTTT
CDR3 protein: CSAQGGWGNTEAFF

D gene: TRBD2
clone size: NA
V gene: TRBV20-1
J gene: TRBJ2-3
CDR3 DNA: TGCAGCTCGACTAGCGGAACCACATATACGCAGTATTTT
CDR3 protein: CSSTSGTTYTQYF

D gene: NA
clone size: few
V gene: TRBV6-6
J gene: TRBJ2-7
CDR3 DNA: TGTGCCAGCAGTTACCCCAGTGGGCTTGGCGAGCAGTACTTC
CDR3 protein: CASSYPSGLGEQYF

D gene: TRBD1
clone size: NA
V gene: TRBV6-5
J gene: TRBJ2-7
CDR3 DNA: TGTGCCAGCAGTTACACCGAGTTGGCAGGGGGCTACGAGCAGTACTTC
CDR3 protein: CASSYTELAGGYEQYF

D gene: NA
clone size: NA
V gene: TRBV27
J gene: TRBJ2-3
CDR3 DNA: TGTGCCAGCACCCGCGGGGGCACAGATACGCAGTATTTT
CDR3 protein: CASTRGGTDTQYF

D gene: TRBD1
clone size: few
V gene: TRBV7-6
J gene: TRBJ2-5
CDR3 DNA: TGTGCCAGCAGCCAGGCCCCGACAGGGCTCCGGGAGACCCAGTACTTC
CDR3 protein: CASSQAPTGLRETQYF

D gene: NA
clone size: NA
V gene: TRBV6-1
J gene: TRBJ1-5
CDR3 DNA: TGTGCCAGCAGTGAAGGGTCCATTCGGGGCATTCAGCCCCAGCATTTT
CDR3 protein: CASSEGSIRGIQPQHF

D gene: TRBD1
clone size: NA
V gene: TRBV28
J gene: TRBJ2-7
CDR3 DNA: TGTGCCAGCAGTCGCGGACAGGAAACTTACGAGCAGTACTTC
CDR3 protein: CASSRGQETYEQYF

D gene: NA
clone size: NA
V gene: TRBV4-1
J gene: TRBJ1-2
CDR3 DNA: TGCGCCAGCAGCCAGCCGAACAACTATGGCTACACCTTC
CDR3 protein: CASSQPNNYGYTF

D gene: TRBD1
clone size: NA
V gene: TRBV10-3
J gene: TRBJ1-6
CDR3 DNA: TGTGCCATCAGTGAAGGGACAGGGCCTTTCTCACCCCTCCACTTT
CDR3 protein: CAISEGTGPFSPLHF

D gene: NA
clone size: many
V gene: TRBV7-2
J gene: TRBJ2-5
CDR3 DNA: TGTGCCAGCAGCTTAAATTTTGGGGGGCGGGAGACCCAGTACTTC
CDR3 protein: CASSLNFGGRETQYF

D gene: NA
clone size: few
V gene: TRBV7-3
J gene: TRBJ2-7
CDR3 DNA: TGTGCCAGCAGCTTAAAGGCAGGGGCCGAGCAGTACTTC
CDR3 protein: CASSLKAGAEQYF

D gene: NA
clone size: few
V gene: TRBV19
J gene: TRBJ2-6
CDR3 DNA: TGTGCCAGTGGACCGTCTGGGGCCAACGTCCTGACTTTC
CDR3 protein: CASGPSGANVLTF

D gene: NA
clone size: NA
V gene: TRBV6-1
J gene: TRBJ2-7
CDR3 DNA: TGTGCCAGCAGTGAGGGGTCCTACGAGCAGTACTTC
CDR3 protein: CASSEGSYEQYF